The source of this TCR beta chain is a study of blood T cell repertoires in COVID-19. The wider study: PBMCs, B-cell-depleted T cells, or T cells provided the cDNA or gDNA that made up the material.

This table comes from immunoSEQ multiplex PCR, and its TCRdb copy is limited to in-frame clones, with some not included. The data contain a few hundred thousand clones, more than 85% of them singletons. The CDR3 is made up of 16 amino acids. J was trimmed by 5 bases and V by 5 bases; bases with no gene match: 10. Germline lookup yields CDR1 SGHTA and CDR2 FQGNSA. The J gene is TRBJ2-3, the V gene TRBV7-2, with TRBD2 matching over 10 bases. The sample consisted of peripheral blood. The TCR sequence derives from a human donor in a cohort sampled during active COVID-19. CDR3 region: CASSPQRGGREDTQYF. The CDR3 bases are TGTGCCAGCAGCCCCCAGCGGGGGGGCCGGGAAGATACGCAGTATTTT.